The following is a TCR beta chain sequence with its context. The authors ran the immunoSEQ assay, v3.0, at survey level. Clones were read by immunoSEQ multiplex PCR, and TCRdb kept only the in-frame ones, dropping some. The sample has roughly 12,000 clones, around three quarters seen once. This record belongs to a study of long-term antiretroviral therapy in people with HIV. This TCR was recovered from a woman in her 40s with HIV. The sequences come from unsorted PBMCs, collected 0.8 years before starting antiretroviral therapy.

As DNA, the CDR3 is TGCAGCGTTGAAAAGGTTCTAGGCGAGACCCAGTACTTC. It is translated as CSVEKVLGETQYF. This chain links TRBV29-1 with TRBJ2-5; D uncertain. CDR1 is SQVTM, CDR2 ANQGSEA, per germline. The CDR3 spans 13 residues. Trimming left V 2 bases short and J 5 bases short, with 12 bases between.